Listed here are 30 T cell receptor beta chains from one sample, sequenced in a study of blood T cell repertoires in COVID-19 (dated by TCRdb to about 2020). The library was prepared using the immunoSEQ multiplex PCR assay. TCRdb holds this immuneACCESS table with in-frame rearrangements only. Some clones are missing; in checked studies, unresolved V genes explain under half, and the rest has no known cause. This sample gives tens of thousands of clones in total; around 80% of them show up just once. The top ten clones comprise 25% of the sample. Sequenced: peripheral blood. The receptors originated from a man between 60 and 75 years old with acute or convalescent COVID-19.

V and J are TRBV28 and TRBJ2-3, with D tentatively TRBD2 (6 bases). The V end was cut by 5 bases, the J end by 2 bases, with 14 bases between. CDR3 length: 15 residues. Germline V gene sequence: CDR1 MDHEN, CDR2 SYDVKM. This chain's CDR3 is CASSPGGLVTDTQYF. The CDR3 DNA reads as TGTGCCAGCAGTCCTGGGGGACTCGTCACAGATACGCAGTATTTT.

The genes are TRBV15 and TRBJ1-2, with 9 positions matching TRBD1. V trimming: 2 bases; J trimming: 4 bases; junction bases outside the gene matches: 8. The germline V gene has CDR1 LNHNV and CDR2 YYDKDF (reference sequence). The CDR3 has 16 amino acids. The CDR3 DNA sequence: TGTGCCACCAGCAGACAAGGGACAGGGTCGATCTATGGCTACACCTTC. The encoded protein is CATSRQGTGSIYGYTF. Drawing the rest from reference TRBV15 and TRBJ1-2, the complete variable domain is DAMVIQNPRYQVTQFGKPVTLSCSQTLNHNVMYWYQQKSSQAPKLLFHYYDKDFNNEADTPDNFQSRRPNTSFCFLDIRSPGLGDTAMYLCATSRQGTGSIYGYTFGSGTRLTVV.

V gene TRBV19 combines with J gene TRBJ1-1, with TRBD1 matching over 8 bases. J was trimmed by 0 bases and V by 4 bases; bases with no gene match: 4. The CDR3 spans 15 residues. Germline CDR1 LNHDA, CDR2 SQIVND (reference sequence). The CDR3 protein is CASSKMGQVNTEAFF. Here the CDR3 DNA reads TGTGCCAGTAGTAAGATGGGACAGGTGAACACTGAAGCTTTCTTT.

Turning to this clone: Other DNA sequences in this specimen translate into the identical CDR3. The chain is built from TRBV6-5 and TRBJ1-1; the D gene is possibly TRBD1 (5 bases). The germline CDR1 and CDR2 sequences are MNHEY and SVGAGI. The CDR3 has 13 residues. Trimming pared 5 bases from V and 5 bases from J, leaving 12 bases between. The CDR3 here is CASSLTGGTEAFF. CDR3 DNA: TGTGCCAGCAGTCTCACGGGGGGAACTGAAGCTTTCTTT.

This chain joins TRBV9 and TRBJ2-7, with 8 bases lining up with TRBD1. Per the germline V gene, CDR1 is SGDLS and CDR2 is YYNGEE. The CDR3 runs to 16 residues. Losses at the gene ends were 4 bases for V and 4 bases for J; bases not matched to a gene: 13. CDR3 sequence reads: CASSSYSGTGPYEQYF. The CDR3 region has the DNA TGTGCCAGCAGCTCATACTCCGGGACAGGACCTTACGAGCAGTACTTC.

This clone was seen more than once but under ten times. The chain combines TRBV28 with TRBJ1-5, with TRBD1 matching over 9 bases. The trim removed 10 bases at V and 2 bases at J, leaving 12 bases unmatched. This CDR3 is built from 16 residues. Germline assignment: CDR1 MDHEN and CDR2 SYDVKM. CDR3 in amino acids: CATSDRGPGGNQPQHF. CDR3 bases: TGTGCCACCTCGGACAGGGGCCCTGGGGGCAATCAGCCCCAGCATTTT.

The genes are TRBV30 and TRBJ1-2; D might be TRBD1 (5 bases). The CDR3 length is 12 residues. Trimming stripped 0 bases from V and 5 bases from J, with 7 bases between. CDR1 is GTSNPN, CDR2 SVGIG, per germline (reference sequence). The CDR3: CAWSVSGYGYTF. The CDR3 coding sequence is TGTGCCTGGAGTGTCTCAGGGTATGGCTACACCTTC.

The CDR3 DNA reads TGTGCCAGCAGCTTTAAGGCGGGCAATGAGCAGTTCTTC. It is translated as CASSFKAGNEQFF. The rearrangement joins TRBV7-2 to TRBJ2-1; a possible D gene is TRBD2 (5 bases). Germline V lookup: CDR1 SGHTA, CDR2 FQGNSA. V was pared by 3 bases and J by 6 bases, with 9 bases between. CDR3 size: 13 residues. Full variable domain (missing parts from reference TRBV7-2 and TRBJ2-1): GAGVSQSPSNKVTEKGKDVELRCDPISGHTALYWYRQSLGQGLEFLIYFQGNSAPDKSGLPSDRFSAERTGGSVSTLTIQRTQQEDSAVYLCASSFKAGNEQFFGPGTRLTVL.

The CDR3 DNA reads as TGTGCCAGCAGCTCAGCGGGGGCCGGGTACAATGAGCAGTTCTTC. Protein: CASSSAGAGYNEQFF. The chain joins TRBV7-2 to TRBJ2-1, with 8 positions matching TRBD2. CDR1 is SGHTA, CDR2 FQGNSA, per germline. The V segment lost 4 bases and the J segment 4 bases; nucleotides outside the gene matches: 6. This CDR3 comprises 15 residues.

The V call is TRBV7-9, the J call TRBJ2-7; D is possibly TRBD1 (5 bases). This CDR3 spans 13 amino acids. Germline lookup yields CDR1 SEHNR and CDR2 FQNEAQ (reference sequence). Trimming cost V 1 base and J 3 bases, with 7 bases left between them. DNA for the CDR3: TGTGCCAGCAGCTTAGTAGGGGACTACGAGCAGTACTTC. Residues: CASSLVGDYEQYF.

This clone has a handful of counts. The CDR3 DNA is TGCGCCAGCAGCCTTAACCGGGGTGGTTACAATGAGCAGTTCTTC. Protein: CASSLNRGGYNEQFF. The gene calls are TRBV4-3 and TRBJ2-1; D might be TRBD2 (5 bases). Germline V lookup: CDR1 LGHNA, CDR2 YSLEER. The CDR3 is made up of 15 amino acids. The V gene lost 4 bases and the J gene lost 4 bases, with 14 bases spanning the gap.

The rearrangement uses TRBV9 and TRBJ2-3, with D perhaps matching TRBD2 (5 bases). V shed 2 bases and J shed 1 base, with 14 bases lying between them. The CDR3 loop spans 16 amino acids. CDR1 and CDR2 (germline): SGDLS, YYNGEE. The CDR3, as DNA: TGTGCCAGCAGCGTTTTCACGGGGATGGGCACAGATACGCAGTATTTT. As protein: CASSVFTGMGTDTQYF.

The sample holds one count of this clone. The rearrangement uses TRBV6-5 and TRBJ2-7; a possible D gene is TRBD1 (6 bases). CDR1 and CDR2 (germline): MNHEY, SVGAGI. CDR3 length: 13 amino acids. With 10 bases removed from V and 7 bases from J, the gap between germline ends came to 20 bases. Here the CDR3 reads CATRWGPTDEQYF. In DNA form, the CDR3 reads TGTGCCACCCGATGGGGGCCCACGGATGAGCAGTACTTC.

The CDR3: CASRIQGRGGYNEQFF. CDR3 nucleotide sequence: TGCGCCAGCAGAATCCAAGGGCGGGGGGGGTACAATGAGCAGTTCTTC. The genes are TRBV4-1 and TRBJ2-1, with TRBD2 matching 9 bases. The J segment lost 4 bases and the V segment lost 6 bases, leaving 10 bases of the junction unmatched. The length of the CDR3 is 16 residues. The V gene's germline CDR1 is MGHRA and CDR2 YSYEKL.

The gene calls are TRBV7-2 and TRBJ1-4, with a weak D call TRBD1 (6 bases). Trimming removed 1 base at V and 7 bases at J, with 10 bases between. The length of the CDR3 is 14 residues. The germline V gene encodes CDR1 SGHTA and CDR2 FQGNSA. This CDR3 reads CASSLDARGEKLFF. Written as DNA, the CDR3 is TGTGCCAGCAGCTTAGACGCCAGGGGTGAAAAACTGTTTTTT.

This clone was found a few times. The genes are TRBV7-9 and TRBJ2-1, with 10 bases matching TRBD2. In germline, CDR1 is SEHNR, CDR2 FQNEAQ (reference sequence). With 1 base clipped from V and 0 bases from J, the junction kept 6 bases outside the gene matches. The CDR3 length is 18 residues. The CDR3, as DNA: TGTGCCAGCAGCTTAGGCCGACTAGCGGGCCGCTCCTACAATGAGCAGTTCTTC. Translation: CASSLGRLAGRSYNEQFF.

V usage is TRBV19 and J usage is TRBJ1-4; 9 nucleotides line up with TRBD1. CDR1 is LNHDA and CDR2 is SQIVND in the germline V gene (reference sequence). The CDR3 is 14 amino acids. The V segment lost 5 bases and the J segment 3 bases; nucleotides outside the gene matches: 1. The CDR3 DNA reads TGTGCCAGTAGTCGACAGGGGGCTAATGAAAAACTGTTTTTT. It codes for CASSRQGANEKLFF.

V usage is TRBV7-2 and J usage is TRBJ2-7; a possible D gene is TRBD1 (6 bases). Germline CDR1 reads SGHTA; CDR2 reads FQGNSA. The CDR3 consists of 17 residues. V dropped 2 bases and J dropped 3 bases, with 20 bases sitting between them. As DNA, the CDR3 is TGTGCCAGCAGCTTATATCGTCCGGGACATATAAGCTACGAGCAGTACTTC. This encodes CASSLYRPGHISYEQYF.

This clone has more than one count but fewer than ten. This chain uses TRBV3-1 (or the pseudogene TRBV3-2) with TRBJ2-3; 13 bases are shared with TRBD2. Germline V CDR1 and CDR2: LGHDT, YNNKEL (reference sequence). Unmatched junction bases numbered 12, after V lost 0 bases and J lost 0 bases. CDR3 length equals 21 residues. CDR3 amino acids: CASSQDSTSGGESTSTDTQYF. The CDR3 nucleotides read TGTGCCAGCAGCCAAGATTCTACTAGCGGGGGGGAATCTACTAGCACAGATACGCAGTATTTT.

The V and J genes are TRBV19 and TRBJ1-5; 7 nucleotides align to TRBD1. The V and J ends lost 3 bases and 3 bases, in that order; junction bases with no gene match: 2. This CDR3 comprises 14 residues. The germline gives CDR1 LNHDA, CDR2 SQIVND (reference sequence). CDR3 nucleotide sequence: TGTGCCAGTAGTATGGGACAGTACAATCAGCCCCAGCATTTT. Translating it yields CASSMGQYNQPQHF.

The CDR3, as DNA: TGTGCCAGCTCGCCCCCCCGGGAAGGAAACACCATATATTTT. It codes for CASSPPREGNTIYF. This chain joins TRBV18 and TRBJ1-3; D is uncertain. Trimming pared 6 bases from V and 4 bases from J, leaving 13 bases between. The CDR3 loop spans 14 amino acids. Germline V gene sequence: CDR1 KGHSH, CDR2 LQKENI.

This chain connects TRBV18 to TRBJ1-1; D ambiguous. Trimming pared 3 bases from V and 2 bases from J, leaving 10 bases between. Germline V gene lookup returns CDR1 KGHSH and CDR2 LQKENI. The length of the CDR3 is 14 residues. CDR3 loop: CASSPKLINTEAFF. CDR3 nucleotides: TGTGCCAGCTCACCCAAACTTATAAACACTGAAGCTTTCTTT.

For the CDR3, the DNA is TGTGCCAGTAATCCGGGACTAGGGCGGAACACCGGGGAGCTGTTTTTT. Translation gives CASNPGLGRNTGELFF. The chain joins TRBV28 to TRBJ2-2, with TRBD2 matching over 8 bases. The V gene end was trimmed by 9 bases and the J gene end by 1 base; junction bases not matched to a gene: 10. Per germline, CDR1 MDHEN and CDR2 SYDVKM. This CDR3 region has 16 residues.

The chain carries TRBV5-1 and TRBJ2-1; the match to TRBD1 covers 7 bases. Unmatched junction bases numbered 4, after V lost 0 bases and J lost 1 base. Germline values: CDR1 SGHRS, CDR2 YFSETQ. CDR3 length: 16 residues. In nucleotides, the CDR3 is TGCGCCAGCAGCTTGGAGGCACAGGGGTCCTACAATGAGCAGTTCTTC. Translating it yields CASSLEAQGSYNEQFF.

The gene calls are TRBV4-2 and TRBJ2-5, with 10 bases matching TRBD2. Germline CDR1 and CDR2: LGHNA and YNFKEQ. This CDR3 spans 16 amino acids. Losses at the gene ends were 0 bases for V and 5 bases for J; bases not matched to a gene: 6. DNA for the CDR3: TGTGCCAGCAGCCAAGAGGGGGGACTAGCGCAGGAGACCCAGTACTTC. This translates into CASSQEGGLAQETQYF.

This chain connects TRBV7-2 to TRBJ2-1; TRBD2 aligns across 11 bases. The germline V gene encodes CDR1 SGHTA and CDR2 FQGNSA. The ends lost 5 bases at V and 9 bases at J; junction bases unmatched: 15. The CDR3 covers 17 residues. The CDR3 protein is CASSAWGLAADSAEQFF. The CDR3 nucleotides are TGTGCCAGCAGCGCATGGGGACTAGCGGCCGACAGTGCTGAGCAGTTCTTC.

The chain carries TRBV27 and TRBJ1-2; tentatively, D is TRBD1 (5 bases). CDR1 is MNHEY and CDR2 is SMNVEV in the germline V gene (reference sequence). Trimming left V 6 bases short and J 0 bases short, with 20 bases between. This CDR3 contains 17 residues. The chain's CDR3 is CASRPTGGWQANYGYTF. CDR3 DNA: TGTGCCAGCAGACCCACCGGGGGGTGGCAAGCTAACTATGGCTACACCTTC.

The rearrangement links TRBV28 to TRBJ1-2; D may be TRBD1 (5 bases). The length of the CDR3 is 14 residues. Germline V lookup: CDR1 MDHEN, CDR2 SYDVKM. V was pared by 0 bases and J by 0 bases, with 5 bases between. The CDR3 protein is CASSLWGPNYGYTF. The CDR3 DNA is TGTGCCAGCAGTTTATGGGGGCCTAACTATGGCTACACCTTC.

CDR3 region: CASSSSSGGAYTQYF. As DNA, the CDR3 is TGTGCCAGCAGCTCATCTAGCGGGGGGGCATATACGCAGTATTTT. The V and J genes are TRBV7-2 and TRBJ2-3; 12 positions match TRBD2. Germline V gene sequence: CDR1 SGHTA, CDR2 FQGNSA. Trimming removed 4 bases from V and 7 bases from J; junction bases left unmatched: 6. CDR3 length: 15 residues. Full variable domain (outside the CDR3, taken from reference TRBV7-2 and TRBJ2-3): GAGVSQSPSNKVTEKGKDVELRCDPISGHTALYWYRQSLGQGLEFLIYFQGNSAPDKSGLPSDRFSAERTGGSVSTLTIQRTQQEDSAVYLCASSSSSGGAYTQYFGPGTRLTVL.

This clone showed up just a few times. Here the CDR3 DNA reads TGTGCCAGCAGTTTAACCGGGACAGGGGGGAAGCAGTACTTC. Amino acid sequence: CASSLTGTGGKQYF. V and J are TRBV6-5 and TRBJ2-7; TRBD1 agrees at 11 bases. This CDR3 spans 14 amino acids. Germline loops: CDR1 MNHEY, CDR2 SVGAGI. The trim removed 4 bases at V and 8 bases at J, leaving 7 bases unmatched.